This T cell receptor beta chain was captured in a study of blood T cell repertoires in COVID-19 (dated by TCRdb to 2020 to 2021). With respect to the entire study: Samples covering the acute and convalescent phases of COVID-19 were provided by collaborators in the United States, Italy and Spain. Deeply sampled blood TCRbeta repertoires from subjects exposed to, actively infected with, or recovered from COVID-19 were included in the dataset. A de-identified subject ID, COVID-19 status, age in years and sex were almost always included in the sample metadata. The prospective study material was composed of cDNA or gDNA derived from T cells, B-cell-depleted T cells, or PBMCs. Where HLA class I and class II types were available, the types were taken from metadata supplied by the sample provider, not from assay-based typing. The repertoires were made available in a free public database intended to serve as a resource for research on the immune response to SARS-CoV-2. Samples were obtained from the ongoing ImmuneRACE study (first 160 participants) and from 1,254 subjects provided by 6 global collaborators. Results the study describes overall, beyond this receptor: How much clinical and demographic metadata was included differed by source and by participant, and the metadata was provided uncurated.

Participants in the prospective study were aged roughly 18 to 90 years, lived in approximately 26 United States geographic areas, and enrolled through a virtual design. Cohort assignment in the prospective study relied on participant-reported clinical history from a screening survey and a study questionnaire. In the prospective study, mobile phlebotomists collected whole blood, serum and a nasopharyngeal or oropharyngeal swab from each participant. Additional blood draws and questionnaires over an approximately two-month period could optionally be provided by prospective study participants. Before DNA extraction, prospective study blood samples were shipped either frozen or at room temperature. In the germline V gene (reference sequence), CDR1 corresponds to MNHEY and CDR2 to SMNVEV. The CDR3 covers 14 residues, taking in both the cysteine and the phenylalanine. Only the CDR3 part of the read is kept: 42 bases, read in frame from the first base. The V end loses 3 bases and the J end loses 1 base, and a stretch of 9 bases separates them.

A word on this clone: Which antigen it targets is not known. One base away there is no much larger clone; base qualities are not given.

TCRbeta CDR3 regions were amplified from genomic DNA by means of the immunoSEQ Assay, a bias-controlled multiplex PCR. The paper's data handling went like this. Within the assay, amplification of reference gene primers was used to estimate how many nucleated cells each sample contained. To quantify the absolute abundance of each unique TCRbeta CDR3 rearrangement, sequence reads were collapsed and filtered. Productive Simpson clonality was computed per sample as the square root of Simpson's diversity index over productive rearrangements. The table comes from immuneACCESS by way of TCRdb, which keeps in-frame sequences with V and J called. Part of the clones is missing from these tables; in studies checked, under half for an unresolved V gene and the rest for unknown reasons. V, J and clone size were drawn from that table, and D and trimming were deduced from the DNA. Counted in this sample were about 400,000 clones; nearly 90% of them appeared once. Over 2% of the sample belongs to the ten largest clones.

The rearranged chain carries TRBV27 and TRBJ2-5; tentative D gene TRBD2, with 5 bases matching. The source material was PBMCs or T cells enriched from blood (not recorded which). This TCR derives from a woman in her forties with acute COVID-19. In nucleotides, the sequence is TGTGCCAGCAGTTTTTTAGCGAGCCAAGAGACCCAGTACTTC. Its translation reads: CASSFLASQETQYF.